A single sample is the source of the 20 T cell receptor beta chains below, sequenced in a study of PD-1 blockade in classical Hodgkin lymphoma (dated by TCRdb to about 2020). The library came from the immunoSEQ multiplex PCR assay. The table was pulled from immuneACCESS by TCRdb, which kept in-frame rearrangements only. Such tables lose some clones; where checked, under half of the loss comes from unresolved V genes, and the rest has no known cause. This sample lists tens of thousands of clones; about four fifths were detected once. About a fifth of the sample is in the top ten clones. Per the publication, the time point label means: cycle 4 day 1 (C4D1), after 6 weeks of nivolumab. Every trial patient had relapsed following autologous stem cell transplantation, and prior brentuximab vedotin exposure was what differed among cohorts A, B and C. Material: peripheral blood mononuclear cells (PBMCs), obtained before the fourth cycle of nivolumab. These receptors were taken from a human donor with classical Hodgkin lymphoma.

The gene calls are TRBV6-1 and TRBJ1-5; D unclear. The CDR3 has 12 amino acids. V was cut by 6 bases and J by 8 bases, with 11 bases left in between. Germline CDR1 MNHNS, CDR2 SASEGT. The CDR3 region has the DNA TGTGCCAGCAGAGAACCCTCAGAGCCCCAGCATTTT. This translates into CASREPSEPQHF.

The chain is built from TRBV6-6 and TRBJ1-2, with a possible D match to TRBD1 (5 bases). Trimming pared 0 bases from V and 6 bases from J, leaving 11 bases between. From germline, CDR1 is MNHNY and CDR2 SVGAGI (reference sequence). The CDR3 is made up of 14 amino acids. The CDR3 nucleotides read TGTGCCAGCAGTTACTCATGGGGGGTCCATGGCTACACCTTC. Amino acids: CASSYSWGVHGYTF.

The gene calls are TRBV9 and TRBJ2-1, with 9 bases fitting TRBD2. The CDR3 spans 17 residues. Germline assignment: CDR1 SGDLS and CDR2 YYNGEE. V lost 0 bases to trimming and J lost 6 bases; unmatched junction nucleotides: 10. This CDR3 is CASSVVYGRGGINEQFF. DNA of the CDR3: TGTGCCAGCAGCGTAGTATACGGGCGGGGGGGCATCAATGAGCAGTTCTTC. Looking up the rest from reference TRBV9 and TRBJ2-1 gives the full variable domain: DSGVTQTPKHLITATGQRVTLRCSPRSGDLSVYWYQQSLDQGLQFLIQYYNGEERAKGNILERFSAQQFPDLHSELNLSSLELGDSALYFCASSVVYGRGGINEQFFGPGTRLTVL.

Remarks on this clone: This specimen includes other DNA sequences encoding the same CDR3. The chain joins TRBV28 to TRBJ1-2; D is unclear. Deletions cut 3 bases from V and 4 bases from J, with 6 bases between. The CDR3 contains 12 residues. Looked up from germline, CDR1 is MDHEN and CDR2 is SYDVKM. CDR3 sequence reads: CASSFKGYGYTF. The CDR3 region has the DNA TGTGCCAGCAGTTTTAAGGGCTATGGCTACACCTTC.

The chain links TRBV6-1 to TRBJ2-1; D gene unclear. Trimming removed 1 base from V and 9 bases from J, with 4 bases in between. The CDR3 consists of 11 residues. CDR1 is MNHNS, CDR2 SASEGT, per germline. CDR3 sequence reads: CASSEVGEQFF. The CDR3 DNA reads TGTGCCAGCAGTGAAGTGGGTGAGCAGTTCTTC.

This chain connects TRBV6-1 to TRBJ1-2; 8 positions match TRBD1. The germline V gene has CDR1 MNHNS and CDR2 SASEGT. V lost 7 bases, J lost 8 bases, and 9 bases stayed unmatched. The CDR3 is 13 amino acids. CDR3 DNA: TGTGCCAGCACCCCCGACAGGGGAGGAGGCTACACCTTC. Its translation is CASTPDRGGGYTF.

This sequence joins TRBV30 and TRBJ1-2; no reliable D call. V was cut by 0 bases and J by 4 bases, with 6 bases left in between. This CDR3 is 12 amino acids long. Per germline, CDR1 GTSNPN and CDR2 SVGIG (reference sequence). CDR3 region: CAWSVKRYGYTF. As DNA, the CDR3 is TGTGCCTGGAGTGTAAAGCGCTATGGCTACACCTTC. Drawing the rest from reference TRBV30 and TRBJ1-2, the complete variable domain is SQTIHQWPATLVQPVGSPLSLECTVEGTSNPNLYWYRQAAGRGLQLLFYSVGIGQISSEVPQNLSASRPQDRQFILSSKKLLLSDSGFYLCAWSVKRYGYTFGSGTRLTVV.

This clone occurred a few times. The chain carries TRBV7-9 and TRBJ1-1; D perhaps matches TRBD1 (6 bases). From germline, CDR1 is SEHNR and CDR2 FQNEAQ (reference sequence). The CDR3 is 13 residues long. V lost 5 bases to trimming and J lost 0 bases, with 7 bases between them. The CDR3 coding sequence is TGTGCCAGCAGCCGGGACATGAACACTGAAGCTTTCTTT. Translated: CASSRDMNTEAFF. Looking up the rest from reference TRBV7-9 and TRBJ1-1 gives the full variable domain: DTGVSQNPRHKITKRGQNVTFRCDPISEHNRLYWYRQTLGQGPEFLTYFQNEAQLEKSRLLSDRFSAERPKGSFSTLEIQRTEQGDSAMYLCASSRDMNTEAFFGQGTRLTVV.

The chain carries TRBV28 and TRBJ2-7; TRBD2 is a possible D gene (6 bases). The V end was cut by 8 bases, the J end by 0 bases, with 11 bases between. The germline CDR1 and CDR2 sequences are MDHEN and SYDVKM. This CDR3 region has 13 residues. The CDR3 region has the DNA TGTGCCAGCGGAGGGACGTTCTCCTACGAGCAGTACTTC. It specifies CASGGTFSYEQYF.

By frequency in the sample, this clone is medium-sized. The chain employs TRBV14 and TRBJ1-1; D gene ambiguous. The CDR3 extends over 15 amino acids. The V gene's germline CDR1 is SGHDN and CDR2 FVKESK. Trimming removed 4 bases from V and 1 base from J, with 13 bases in between. CDR3 in amino acids: CASSPSGLWNTEAFF. The CDR3 nucleotides are TGTGCCAGCAGCCCGTCCGGTCTGTGGAACACTGAAGCTTTCTTT.

CDR3 amino acids: CASSQGTDTQYF. The CDR3 DNA reads as TGTGCCAGCAGCCAGGGGACAGATACGCAGTATTTT. The rearrangement uses TRBV11-2 and TRBJ2-3, with D possibly TRBD1 on 6 matching bases. Germline CDR1 and CDR2: SGHAT and FQNNGV. Trimming removed 5 bases at V and 3 bases at J, with 6 bases between. The CDR3 covers 12 residues.

The chain couples TRBV7-8 to TRBJ2-2; 8 bases fit TRBD2. This CDR3 comprises 16 residues. Germline-derived CDR1 and CDR2 are SGHVS and FQNEAQ. The junction had 7 bases not matched to a gene; V was cut back by 1 base and J by 6 bases. This chain's CDR3 is CASSLERGGYAGELFF. The CDR3, as DNA: TGTGCCAGCAGCTTAGAACGGGGGGGTTACGCCGGGGAGCTGTTTTTT.

The chain links TRBV7-2 to TRBJ2-7, with 7 bases lining up with TRBD1. The CDR3 has 12 residues. V lost 5 bases, J lost 2 bases, and 0 bases stayed unmatched. CDR1 and CDR2 (germline): SGHTA, FQGNSA. The CDR3 protein is CASSGTAYEQYF. The CDR3 nucleotides read TGTGCCAGCAGCGGGACAGCCTACGAGCAGTACTTC.

J is TRBJ1-2 and V is TRBV11-2; unclear D gene. Germline V gives CDR1 SGHAT, CDR2 FQNNGV. V dropped 0 bases and J dropped 8 bases, with 13 bases sitting between them. CDR3 size: 14 residues. The CDR3 sequence is CASSLEPGTGGYTF. In DNA, the CDR3 is TGTGCCAGCAGCTTAGAGCCGGGAACGGGAGGCTACACCTTC.

By share of the sample, this clone is medium-sized. V is TRBV5-1 and J is TRBJ1-4; D is uncertain. Per germline, CDR1 SGHRS and CDR2 YFSETQ. The germline V and J ends were trimmed by 0 bases and 15 bases, with 12 bases remaining between them. CDR3 length: 12 residues. CDR3 loop: CASSLDGGLVFF. CDR3 bases: TGCGCCAGCAGCTTGGATGGAGGCCTGGTGTTTTTT. The full variable domain, in which reference TRBV5-1 and TRBJ1-4 provide the parts outside the CDR3, is KAGVTQTPRYLIKTRGQQVTLSCSPISGHRSVSWYQQTPGQGLQFLFEYFSETQRNKGNFPGRFSGRQFSNSRSEMNVSTLELGDSALYLCASSLDGGLVFFGSGTQLSVL.

The chain is built from TRBV6-6 and TRBJ1-1; D gene ambiguous. The CDR3 is 14 residues long. Germline V gene data show CDR1 as MNHNY and CDR2 as SVGAGI (reference sequence). The V end lost 7 bases, the J end lost 3 bases, and 15 bases lay between the germline ends. The CDR3 loop is CASMGSPFDTEAFF. The CDR3 DNA reads as TGTGCCAGCATGGGCAGCCCATTTGACACTGAAGCTTTCTTT.

This chain connects TRBV14 to TRBJ2-1; TRBD1 or TRBD2 may be the D gene (6 bases each). The germline V gene has CDR1 SGHDN and CDR2 FVKESK. The CDR3 is 14 amino acids. The ends were cut back, 2 bases at V and 10 bases at J, with 15 bases in the middle. The CDR3 reads CASSQRREGGEQFF. Written as DNA, the CDR3 is TGTGCCAGCAGCCAAAGGAGGGAAGGGGGGGAGCAGTTCTTC.

V usage is TRBV25-1 and J usage is TRBJ2-1, with D maybe TRBD2 (6 bases). This CDR3 is built from 12 residues. From germline, CDR1 is MGHDK and CDR2 SYGVNS. V was clipped by 5 bases and J by 10 bases, with 12 bases between them. CDR3 amino acids: CASSYTGLEQFF. The DNA for the CDR3 is TGTGCCAGCAGTTATACAGGACTAGAGCAGTTCTTC.

In its sample, this clone was seen a few times. This chain links TRBV7-9 with TRBJ2-7; tentative D call: TRBD2 (6 bases). Germline values: CDR1 SEHNR, CDR2 FQNEAQ (reference sequence). V gave up 1 base and J gave up 1 base, with 11 bases separating them. The CDR3 has 15 amino acids. CDR3 loop: CASSLVGSGSYEQYF. The CDR3 DNA is TGTGCCAGCAGCTTAGTGGGTAGCGGTTCCTACGAGCAGTACTTC.

V and J are TRBV5-1 and TRBJ2-7, with D maybe TRBD1 (6 bases). Per germline, CDR1 SGHRS and CDR2 YFSETQ. V lost 0 bases and J 2 bases, leaving 9 bases between the germline ends. The CDR3 runs to 14 residues. CDR3 DNA: TGCGCCAGCAGCTTGGGGACAGTTCCCTACGAGCAGTACTTC. Residues: CASSLGTVPYEQYF.